The 23 T cell receptor beta chains reported below all come from one sample, sequenced in a study of T cell repertoires in cytomegalovirus infection. TCRdb re-analysed the reads in MiXCR, keeping a single row per CDR3 protein. The sample records roughly 320,000 distinct CDR3 sequences, around 10% being singletons. The source material was PBMCs. The source is a human donor in good health (CMV status not recorded). Some clones in this sample may be carry-over from other donors' samples.

The rearrangement uses TRBV5-1 and TRBJ2-5, with TRBD1 matching over 9 bases. The germline V gene has CDR1 SGHRS and CDR2 YFSETQ. Trimming at V came to 1 base and at J to 4 bases, leaving 2 bases not matched to a gene. This CDR3 is built from 14 residues. CDR3 nucleotide sequence: TGCGCCAGCAGCTTGACAGGGGGCCCAGAGACCCAGTACTTC. Translation gives CASSLTGGPETQYF.

This clonotype was recorded many times. The rearrangement joins TRBV6-2 or TRBV6-3 to TRBJ2-1; possibly TRBD1 for D (7 bases). The germline gives CDR1 MNHEY, CDR2 SVGEGT. The V end lost 4 bases, the J end lost 5 bases, and 18 bases lay between the germline ends. The CDR3 runs to 16 residues. The CDR3 here is CASSFHRVRGDNEQFF. The CDR3 DNA is TGTGCCAGCAGTTTCCACAGGGTCAGGGGGGACAATGAGCAGTTCTTC.

The rearrangement joins TRBV6-2 or TRBV6-3 to TRBJ1-5; D is possibly TRBD1 (6 bases). The germline gives CDR1 MNHEY, CDR2 SVGEGT. The CDR3 has 16 residues. V was shortened by 3 bases and J by 4 bases, with 16 bases between the two germline ends. CDR3 protein: CASSYFRGANNQPQHF. DNA of the CDR3: TGTGCCAGCAGTTATTTCCGGGGGGCGAATAATCAGCCCCAGCATTTT.

This clonotype was counted ten times or more. V gene TRBV20-1 combines with J gene TRBJ1-2, with D possibly being TRBD1 (6 bases). The CDR3 sequence is 15 residues long. V shed 3 bases and J shed 4 bases, with 18 bases lying between them. Germline assignment: CDR1 DFQATT and CDR2 SNEGSKA (reference sequence). DNA of the CDR3: TGCAGTGCTAGGGGAACCACAGGGTTGGGCTATGGCTACACCTTC. Its protein is CSARGTTGLGYGYTF.

The chain links TRBV4-2 to TRBJ1-2; 9 positions agree with TRBD1. Germline V lookup: CDR1 LGHNA, CDR2 YNFKEQ. J gave up 4 bases and V 4 bases, and 7 bases lay outside the gene matches. The CDR3 totals 15 residues. The CDR3 region is CASSPPGQGTYGYTF. CDR3 sequence (DNA): TGTGCCAGCAGCCCCCCGGGACAGGGAACCTATGGCTACACCTTC.

This clonotype came up many times. The chain joins TRBV6-5 to TRBJ2-7; TRBD1 agrees at 7 bases. CDR3 length equals 14 residues. Germline CDR1 MNHEY, CDR2 SVGAGI. The V segment lost 2 bases and the J segment 6 bases; nucleotides outside the gene matches: 7. The CDR3 DNA follows: TGTGCCAGCAGTTACGCGACAGGGCATCGCGAGCAGTACTTC. Translated: CASSYATGHREQYF.

In this sample, this clonotype turned up many times. J is TRBJ1-1 and V is TRBV5-1; D is ambiguous. CDR3 length: 16 residues. Trimming took off 4 bases at V and 2 bases at J, with 18 bases between the two ends. Germline V gives CDR1 SGHRS, CDR2 YFSETQ. The CDR3 DNA reads TGCGCCAGCAGCGACCCATCGTGGGGTTCTAACACTGAAGCTTTCTTT. Residues: CASSDPSWGSNTEAFF.

This clonotype was picked up many times. The chain uses TRBV7-9 and TRBJ2-7; D tentatively fits TRBD1 or TRBD2 (6 bases each). CDR1 and CDR2 (germline): SEHNR, FQNEAQ (reference sequence). The CDR3 spans 16 residues. V lost 0 bases, J lost 0 bases, and 12 bases lay in between. The CDR3 DNA reads TGTGCCAGCAGCTTAGCGGCGGCGGGACACTCCTACGAGCAGTACGTC. Its translation: CASSLAAAGHSYEQYV.

This clonotype was recorded a few times. The CDR3 bases are TGTGCCAGCTCACCTAGCGGACTCTATAATTCACCCCTCCACTTT. It is translated as CASSPSGLYNSPLHF. The V gene is TRBV18, the J gene TRBJ1-6; D is undetermined. Trimming cost V 3 bases and J 3 bases, with 9 bases left between them. The CDR3 is 15 amino acids. Germline V gene data show CDR1 as KGHSH and CDR2 as LQKENI. The variable domain in full, completed from reference TRBV18 and TRBJ1-6, reads NAGVMQNPRHLVRRRGQEARLRCSPMKGHSHVYWYRQLPEEGLKFMVYLQKENIIDESGMPKERFSAEFPKEGPSILRIQQVVRGDSAAYFCASSPSGLYNSPLHFGNGTRLTVT.

This clonotype was observed at least ten times. The chain couples TRBV28 to TRBJ2-6; the D is unclear. Between the trimmed V and J ends, which lost 3 bases and 2 bases, there was a span of 5 bases. Germline lookup yields CDR1 MDHEN and CDR2 SYDVKM. The CDR3 consists of 14 residues. The CDR3 region has the DNA TGTGCCAGCAGTTTGACGACTGGGGCCAACGTCCTGACTTTC. Protein: CASSLTTGANVLTF.

This clonotype appeared many times. This sequence joins TRBV6-5 and TRBJ2-5; 10 positions agree with TRBD2. The V gene end was trimmed by 10 bases and the J gene end by 3 bases; junction bases not matched to a gene: 8. The CDR3 consists of 14 residues. Germline loops: CDR1 MNHEY, CDR2 SVGAGI. The CDR3 nucleotides are TGTGCCACCGTCAGCGGGGGGGTAAAAGAGACCCAGTACTTC. Protein: CATVSGGVKETQYF.

This chain joins TRBV20-1 and TRBJ1-2, with D unclear. The CDR3 has 11 residues. The germline gives CDR1 DFQATT, CDR2 SNEGSKA (reference sequence). V shed 3 bases and J shed 5 bases, with 7 bases lying between them. This chain's CDR3 is CSASDAYGYTF. CDR3 sequence (DNA): TGCAGTGCTAGTGATGCGTATGGCTACACCTTC.

This clonotype was recorded at least ten times. The chain has TRBV28 and TRBJ1-5, with unresolved D. Between the trimmed V and J ends, which lost 5 bases and 7 bases, there was a span of 12 bases. CDR3 length: 13 residues. Germline CDR1 and CDR2: MDHEN and SYDVKM. The CDR3 here is CASSVHRTQPQHF. CDR3 coding DNA: TGTGCCAGCAGTGTGCATCGGACGCAGCCCCAGCATTTT.

This clonotype appeared many times. This chain uses TRBV2 with TRBJ1-1; the D gene is possibly TRBD1 (6 bases). CDR3 length: 13 residues. The V gene's germline CDR1 is SNHLY and CDR2 FYNNEI. The germline V and J ends were trimmed by 7 bases and 8 bases, with 17 bases remaining between them. The CDR3 protein is CASIIWGGREAFF. CDR3 coding DNA: TGTGCCAGCATTATCTGGGGGGGGCGAGAAGCTTTCTTT.

Ten or more counts support this clonotype. This chain joins TRBV7-2 and TRBJ1-3; perhaps TRBD1 as D (5 bases). V was clipped by 5 bases and J by 4 bases, with 12 bases between them. From germline, CDR1 is SGHTA and CDR2 FQGNSA. This CDR3 has 14 residues. This CDR3 reads CASSPGPSGNTIYF. CDR3 in DNA: TGTGCCAGCAGCCCGGGACCGTCCGGAAACACCATATATTTT.

This clonotype was observed many times. J is TRBJ1-3 and V is TRBV7-2; weak D call: TRBD1 (6 bases). V lost 2 bases and J 0 bases, leaving 14 bases between the germline ends. CDR3 length: 17 amino acids. Per germline, CDR1 SGHTA and CDR2 FQGNSA. As DNA, the CDR3 is TGTGCCAGCAGCTTAAAGGGGGGGACAAGCTCTGGAAACACCATATATTTT. Protein: CASSLKGGTSSGNTIYF.

This chain links TRBV5-6 with TRBJ2-3; tentative D call: TRBD2 (5 bases). CDR1 is SGHDT, CDR2 YYEEEE, per germline. This CDR3 is built from 13 residues. Trimming stripped 3 bases from V and 4 bases from J, with 9 bases between. The CDR3 spells CASSSTRADTQYF. In DNA, the CDR3 is TGTGCCAGCAGCTCTACGAGGGCAGATACGCAGTATTTT.

In its sample, this clonotype was seen many times. The chain carries TRBV7-2 and TRBJ1-4; 7 bases fit TRBD1. The CDR3 is made up of 15 amino acids. J lost 1 base, V lost 5 bases, and 4 bases had no gene match. CDR1 and CDR2 (germline): SGHTA, FQGNSA. CDR3 nucleotides: TGTGCCAGCAGCACAAGACAGGGAACTAATGAAAAACTGTTTTTT. As protein: CASSTRQGTNEKLFF.

This clonotype was recorded a few times. The chain carries TRBV2 and TRBJ1-1; a possible D gene is TRBD1 (6 bases). The CDR3 runs to 14 residues. Germline V gene data show CDR1 as SNHLY and CDR2 as FYNNEI. Trimming took off 7 bases at V and 4 bases at J, with 16 bases between the two ends. Written as DNA, the CDR3 is TGTGCCAGCAACCGGGCTCCAGGGGCCACTGAAGCTTTCTTT. It is translated as CASNRAPGATEAFF.

Concerning this clonotype: This may arise from a read error, as a much more abundant clone is one base away. The chain is built from TRBV20-1 and TRBJ1-5; D uncertain. This CDR3 region has 13 residues. CDR1 DFQATT and CDR2 SNEGSKA come from the germline V gene (reference sequence). The CDR3 protein is CSARQQTNQPRHF. CDR3 in DNA: TGCAGTGCTAGACAACAGACCAATCAGCCCCGGCATTTT.

This clonotype showed up many times. The chain recombines TRBV10-1 with TRBJ2-7; D is perhaps TRBD1 or TRBD2 (5 bases each). V shed 3 bases and J shed 0 bases, with 12 bases lying between them. The CDR3 extends over 15 amino acids. Germline V gene lookup returns CDR1 WNHNN and CDR2 SYGVQD (reference sequence). CDR3 bases: TGCGCCAGCAGTGAAACTACCGGGGCCTCCTACGAGCAGTACTTC. This codes for CASSETTGASYEQYF.

This clonotype was seen many times. V is TRBV23-1 and J is TRBJ2-1; possible D gene TRBD1, 6 bases. TRBV23-1 is an ORF; its function is uncertain. The CDR3 runs to 16 residues. The V gene lost 4 bases and the J gene lost 5 bases, with 18 bases spanning the gap. CDR3 sequence reads: CASSLMGQFGNNEQFF. CDR3 DNA: TGCGCCAGCAGTCTCATGGGACAATTCGGAAACAATGAGCAGTTCTTC.

This rearrangement joins TRBV6-1 to TRBJ2-1, with 11 nucleotides matching TRBD2. Germline lookup yields CDR1 MNHNS and CDR2 SASEGT. V gave up 6 bases and J gave up 6 bases; unmatched junction bases: 10. This CDR3 has 16 residues. The CDR3 spells CASRASGGIWLNEQFF. Here the CDR3 DNA reads TGTGCCAGCAGAGCTAGCGGGGGGATCTGGCTCAATGAGCAGTTCTTC.